The 19 T cell receptor beta chains below all came from one sample that was sequenced in a study of CD8 T cells in ankylosing spondylitis. Study results and caveats: Ankylosing spondylitis blood appeared to carry a characteristic TCR beta motif of several highly homologous variants.

The antigens of these receptors remain unknown. TCRdb ran MiXCR on the 5' RACE reads and lists one entry per CDR3 protein. The table records over 450,000 distinct CDR3 sequences, roughly 12% of them present only once. Sequenced: blood, either unsorted or a sorted T cell fraction (not recorded which). The receptors originated from a male donor with ankylosing spondylitis.

The V gene is TRBV6-1, the J gene TRBJ2-1; tentatively, D is TRBD1 (6 bases). The germline V gene has CDR1 MNHNS and CDR2 SASEGT. The CDR3 is made up of 15 amino acids. V lost 2 bases and J lost 0, with 8 bases in between. This chain's CDR3 is CASSETGNSYNEQFF. The CDR3 DNA reads TGTGCCAGCAGTGAAACAGGGAACTCCTACAATGAGCAGTTCTTC.

This clonotype was observed a few times. The genes are TRBV5-6 and TRBJ1-1; D ambiguous. Germline V lookup: CDR1 SGHDT, CDR2 YYEEEE. The CDR3 is 14 residues long. V lost 0 bases, J lost 6 bases, and 12 bases lay in between. As DNA, the CDR3 is TGTGCCAGCAGCTTGGTCCAGGTTCAGGCTGAAGCTTTCTTT. Its translation is CASSLVQVQAEAFF.

This rearrangement joins TRBV6-5 to TRBJ1-1; 10 bases line up with TRBD1. This CDR3 contains 15 residues. The germline gives CDR1 MNHEY, CDR2 SVGAGI. Trimming at V came to 1 base and at J to 5 bases, leaving 4 bases not matched to a gene. Here the CDR3 reads CASSYYGQGGTEAFF. The CDR3, as DNA: TGTGCCAGCAGTTACTATGGACAGGGGGGTACTGAAGCTTTCTTT.

This clonotype appeared many times. The chain carries TRBV11-2 and TRBJ2-2, with D maybe TRBD2 (5 bases). V lost 6 bases, J lost 7 bases, and 21 bases lay in between. Germline CDR1 and CDR2: SGHAT and FQNNGV. There are 16 residues in the CDR3. CDR3 protein: CASRGFGPKGGGELFF. The CDR3 coding sequence is TGTGCCAGCAGGGGGTTCGGGCCTAAAGGAGGCGGGGAGCTGTTTTTT.

This clonotype showed up many times. The chain carries TRBV7-9 and TRBJ1-1, with 7 bases matching TRBD1. The germline V gene has CDR1 SEHNR and CDR2 FQNEAQ (reference sequence). The CDR3 sequence is 14 residues long. J gave up 5 bases and V 4 bases, and 7 bases lay outside the gene matches. CDR3 coding DNA: TGTGCCAGCAGCTCAAAGGACAGGACTACTGAAGCTTTCTTT. Protein sequence: CASSSKDRTTEAFF.

This clonotype was observed a handful of times. This chain joins TRBV29-1 and TRBJ2-1; D assignment may be TRBD1 or TRBD2 (5 bases each). This CDR3 region has 14 residues. Germline V gene data show CDR1 as SQVTM and CDR2 as ANQGSEA. V gave up 8 bases and J gave up 0 bases, with 14 bases separating them. CDR3 DNA: TGCAGCCTGAGGGACCGTTACTCCTACAATGAGCAGTTCTTC. Translated, it gives CSLRDRYSYNEQFF.

This chain uses TRBV15 with TRBJ2-5, with unresolved D. This CDR3 has 14 residues. The germline V gene has CDR1 LNHNV and CDR2 YYDKDF (reference sequence). V lost 6 bases to trimming and J lost 3 bases, with 14 bases between them. The CDR3 spells CATSKRLVEETQYF. The CDR3 DNA sequence: TGTGCCACCAGTAAAAGGCTAGTAGAAGAGACCCAGTACTTC.

The chain couples TRBV12-3 or TRBV12-4 to TRBJ1-1, with D possibly TRBD1 on 5 matching bases. Trimming removed 2 bases from V and 2 bases from J, with 12 bases in between. The CDR3 loop spans 15 amino acids. CDR3 residues: CASSLMGRGNTEAFF. The CDR3 DNA is TGTGCCAGCAGTTTAATGGGGCGGGGTAACACTGAAGCTTTCTTT.

This clonotype was recorded a few times. This chain joins TRBV27 and TRBJ1-5; TRBD1 matches 10 bases. Germline V lookup: CDR1 MNHEY, CDR2 SMNVEV (reference sequence). There are 16 residues in the CDR3. The V and J ends lost 5 bases and 0 bases, in that order; junction bases with no gene match: 4. CDR3 nucleotide sequence: TGTGCCAGCAGTCCGACAGGGGGCTATAGCAATCAGCCCCAGCATTTT. Translation: CASSPTGGYSNQPQHF.

The chain employs TRBV2 and TRBJ1-5; D may be TRBD1 (6 bases). The CDR3 loop spans 13 amino acids. Germline lookup yields CDR1 SNHLY and CDR2 FYNNEI. Trimming shortened V by 7 bases and J by 5 bases, and 12 bases separated the two germline ends. The CDR3 is CASNLGGDQPQHF. The CDR3 bases are TGTGCCAGCAACCTAGGGGGGGATCAGCCCCAGCATTTT.

V usage is TRBV28 and J usage is TRBJ1-2; D is uncertain. The CDR3 contains 13 residues. Deletions cut 10 bases from V and 3 bases from J, with 15 bases between. In germline, CDR1 is MDHEN, CDR2 SYDVKM. The CDR3 nucleotides are TGTGCCACTACAGATCCCCAGTACTATGGCTACACCTTC. Protein: CATTDPQYYGYTF.

This clonotype was recorded many times. V gene TRBV14 combines with J gene TRBJ2-2; perhaps TRBD2 as D (5 bases). The CDR3 loop spans 16 amino acids. V shed 2 bases and J shed 4 bases, with 14 bases lying between them. Germline assignment: CDR1 SGHDN and CDR2 FVKESK. The CDR3 here is CASSQIGGRATGELFF. In nucleotides, the CDR3 is TGTGCCAGCAGCCAAATAGGTGGGAGAGCCACCGGGGAGCTGTTTTTT.

This clonotype has only a few counts. The CDR3 is CASSSSGPVGYTF. In DNA form, the CDR3 reads TGTGCCAGCAGCTCATCAGGGCCCGTCGGCTACACCTTC. This chain connects TRBV25-1 to TRBJ1-2; D possibly corresponds to TRBD1 (5 bases). Germline values: CDR1 MGHDK, CDR2 SYGVNS. Trimming removed 6 bases from V and 8 bases from J, with 16 bases in between. This CDR3 comprises 13 residues.

The chain carries TRBV2 and TRBJ1-1; D may be TRBD1 (6 bases). The V and J ends lost 0 bases and 1 base respectively, with 12 bases between them. The CDR3 runs 16 residues. Germline CDR1 SNHLY, CDR2 FYNNEI. CDR3 coding DNA: TGTGCCAGCAGTGAAGCGCTTGGGGGCCCGAACACTGAAGCTTTCTTT. It codes for CASSEALGGPNTEAFF.

The sample holds a few counts of this clonotype. This chain links TRBV14 with TRBJ2-1, with D unresolved. CDR1 SGHDN and CDR2 FVKESK come from the germline V gene. V dropped 2 bases and J dropped 6 bases, with 8 bases sitting between them. The CDR3 sequence is 13 residues long. CDR3 nucleotide sequence: TGTGCCAGCAGCCAACGGGTCGGCAATGAGCAGTTCTTC. It is translated as CASSQRVGNEQFF. The complete variable domain, with remaining parts taken from reference TRBV14 and TRBJ2-1, reads EAGVTQFPSHSVIEKGQTVTLRCDPISGHDNLYWYRRVMGKEIKFLLHFVKESKQDESGMPNNRFLAERTGGTYSTLKVQPAELEDSGVYFCASSQRVGNEQFFGPGTRLTVL.

This clonotype has only a few counts. The rearrangement joins TRBV7-2 to TRBJ2-3; 7 bases line up with TRBD2. This CDR3 spans 16 amino acids. Per the germline V gene, CDR1 is SGHTA and CDR2 is FQGNSA. The V and J ends lost 5 bases and 3 bases, in that order; junction bases with no gene match: 11. The CDR3: CASSRGGRALTDTQYF. CDR3 nucleotide sequence: TGTGCCAGCAGCCGAGGTGGGAGGGCGTTGACAGATACGCAGTATTTT.

This chain uses TRBV5-8 with TRBJ2-1; TRBD2 aligns across 14 bases. Germline CDR1 reads SGHTS; CDR2 reads YDEGEE. This CDR3 has 17 residues. V trimming: 2 bases; J trimming: 6 bases; junction bases outside the gene matches: 7. CDR3: CASSFSGTSGSVNEQFF. The CDR3 DNA is TGTGCCAGCAGCTTCTCCGGGACTAGCGGGAGTGTCAATGAGCAGTTCTTC.

This clonotype was detected only a few times. The chain is built from TRBV2 and TRBJ2-7, with TRBD1 as a possible D gene (6 bases). This CDR3 has 14 amino acids. V gave up 5 bases and J gave up 2 bases, with 13 bases separating them. Looked up from germline, CDR1 is SNHLY and CDR2 is FYNNEI. DNA of the CDR3: TGTGCCAGCAGTCAAACCAGGGGAGCCTACGAGCAGTACTTC. Residues: CASSQTRGAYEQYF.

The chain carries TRBV14 and TRBJ2-5; D tentatively fits TRBD1 or TRBD2 (5 bases each). V lost 4 bases to trimming and J lost 5 bases, with 17 bases between them. This CDR3 is 15 amino acids long. Germline loops: CDR1 SGHDN, CDR2 FVKESK. The CDR3 is CASSLQGTLGETQYF. The CDR3 DNA follows: TGTGCCAGCAGCCTCCAAGGGACCCTAGGGGAGACCCAGTACTTC.